One and the same sample provided the 28 T cell receptor beta chains below, sequenced in a study of blood T cells in healthy people across ages (dated by TCRdb to between 2014 and 2017). Libraries were made using 5' RACE. Sequenced using an Illumina HiSeq 2500. A second PCR of roughly 7 to 12 cycles was performed with a sample-barcoded 5' primer and a J-beta primer mix. In TCRdb, the public reads were trimmed at Q25 with fastp and aligned with MiXCR, with productive beta chains retained. Rows are combined by CDR3 protein, so each entry shows the most common genes and DNA. The table for this sample lists approximately 1.5 million distinct CDR3 sequences; roughly 32% of them were counted only once. Approximately 11% of the sample is in the top ten clones. Sequencing input: blood. These receptors came from a woman aged 25-40 years in good health.

The chain has TRBV7-2 and TRBJ2-3, with 11 bases matching TRBD2. The CDR3 runs to 14 residues. The V segment lost 5 bases and the J segment 5 bases; nucleotides outside the gene matches: 3. Germline CDR1 SGHTA, CDR2 FQGNSA. The DNA of the CDR3 is TGTGCCAGCAGCCACGGACTAGCGGGAGATACGCAGTATTTT. Amino acid sequence: CASSHGLAGDTQYF. Full variable domain (remainder filled in from reference TRBV7-2 and TRBJ2-3): GAGVSQSPSNKVTEKGKDVELRCDPISGHTALYWYRQSLGQGLEFLIYFQGNSAPDKSGLPSDRFSAERTGGSVSTLTIQRTQQEDSAVYLCASSHGLAGDTQYFGPGTRLTVL.

This clonotype was counted ten times or more. The rearrangement joins TRBV20-1 to TRBJ2-7; maybe TRBD1 (6 bases). The germline gives CDR1 DFQATT, CDR2 SNEGSKA (reference sequence). The CDR3 sequence is 13 residues long. With 2 bases removed from V and 3 bases from J, the gap between germline ends came to 11 bases. The CDR3 region is CSARLDRDYEQYF. The CDR3 DNA reads TGCAGTGCTAGATTGGACAGAGACTACGAGCAGTACTTC.

V gene TRBV6-2 or TRBV6-3 combines with J gene TRBJ1-5; D may be TRBD1 (5 bases). The CDR3 runs 13 residues. Looked up from germline, CDR1 is MNHEY and CDR2 is SVGEGT. The germline V and J ends were trimmed by 10 bases and 5 bases, with 15 bases remaining between them. CDR3 loop: CAIGRDGDQPQHF. The CDR3 nucleotides read TGTGCCATCGGGCGGGACGGGGATCAGCCCCAGCATTTT.

As regards this clonotype: This may be a read error: a much more frequent sequence differs by one nucleotide. The chain couples TRBV5-1 to TRBJ2-1; TRBD2 matches 13 bases. The germline V gene has CDR1 SGHRS and CDR2 YFSETQ. The CDR3 consists of 16 residues. The CDR3 reads CAGSLDTSGRAGEQFF. The CDR3 DNA reads TGCGCCGGCAGCTTGGATACTAGCGGGAGGGCCGGAGAGCAGTTCTTC.

This clonotype was found a few times. This chain connects TRBV20-1 to TRBJ1-2; TRBD1 matches at 10 bases. V trimming: 2 bases; J trimming: 0 bases; junction bases outside the gene matches: 6. CDR1 and CDR2 (germline): DFQATT, SNEGSKA (reference sequence). The CDR3 totals 16 residues. The CDR3 nucleotides read TGCAGTGCTAGACCCCGGGACAGGGGACCTAACTATGGCTACACCTTC. Its translation: CSARPRDRGPNYGYTF.

This sequence joins TRBV12-3 or TRBV12-4 and TRBJ2-2; 7 bases map to TRBD2. With V trimmed by 7 bases and J by 0 bases, 20 bases remained unmatched. The CDR3 spans 20 residues. CDR3 in DNA: TGTGCCAGCATTGCCCGAATTCTAGCGGCGCTACCGACGAACACCGGGGAGCTGTTTTTT. This sequence encodes CASIARILAALPTNTGELFF.

The chain recombines TRBV28 with TRBJ2-1; 7 bases fit TRBD2. Germline CDR1 and CDR2: MDHEN and SYDVKM. The V and J ends lost 8 bases and 0 bases, in that order; junction bases with no gene match: 7. CDR3 length: 15 amino acids. CDR3 residues: CASENGGSSYNEQFF. DNA of the CDR3: TGTGCCAGCGAAAACGGGGGGAGCTCCTACAATGAGCAGTTCTTC.

This clonotype was recorded at least ten times. The genes are TRBV4-1 and TRBJ2-3; D uncertain. V lost 4 bases, J lost 0 bases, and 17 bases lay in between. Germline V gives CDR1 MGHRA, CDR2 YSYEKL. The CDR3 has 17 residues. This CDR3 is CASSLPDGSSSTDTQYF. CDR3 coding DNA: TGCGCCAGCAGCCTTCCGGACGGGTCCTCTAGCACAGATACGCAGTATTTT.

The V and J genes are TRBV6-1 and TRBJ2-5; maybe TRBD2 (7 bases). This CDR3 comprises 15 residues. With 2 bases removed from V and 5 bases from J, the gap between germline ends came to 15 bases. CDR1 MNHNS and CDR2 SASEGT come from the germline V gene. The CDR3 DNA reads as TGTGCCAGCAGTGAAAGGGCTCGGGGGGCGGAGACCCAGTACTTC. As protein: CASSERARGAETQYF.

With respect to this clonotype: A much larger clone lies a single base off, so this may be a read error. The chain carries TRBV5-1 and TRBJ2-3, with D maybe TRBD1 (5 bases). The CDR3 runs to 14 residues. Deletions cut 3 bases from V and 4 bases from J, with 12 bases between. The germline gives CDR1 SGHRS, CDR2 YFSETQ. The CDR3: CASSWVGLADTQYF. The DNA for the CDR3 is TGCGCCAGCAGCTGGGTGGGGCTTGCAGATACGCAGTATTTT.

The sample holds many counts of this clonotype. The gene calls are TRBV10-2 and TRBJ2-1; 13 bases are shared with TRBD2. The CDR3 contains 16 residues. Germline V gene sequence: CDR1 WSHSY, CDR2 SAAADI. The V and J ends lost 4 bases and 7 bases, in that order; junction bases with no gene match: 7. The chain's CDR3 is CASSVHGTSGANEQFF. The CDR3 DNA sequence: TGCGCCAGCAGTGTACACGGGACTAGCGGGGCGAATGAGCAGTTCTTC.

In regard to this clonotype: A much more abundant neighbour one base away suggests this may be a read error. The J gene is TRBJ2-1, the V gene TRBV20-1; D uncertain. There are 17 residues in the CDR3. The V gene lost 0 bases and the J gene lost 4 bases, with 19 bases spanning the gap. The germline CDR1 and CDR2 sequences are DFQATT and SNEGSKA (reference sequence). The CDR3 DNA is TGCAGTGCTAGAGATGGGCTCCCCCTTCGCCCATACAATGAGCAGTTCTTC. Amino acid sequence: CSARDGLPLRPYNEQFF.

The sample holds a few counts of this clonotype. The chain carries TRBV7-3 and TRBJ1-5; no reliable D call. Germline assignment: CDR1 SGHTA and CDR2 FQGTGA. Trimming took off 2 bases at V and 5 bases at J, with 7 bases between the two ends. The CDR3 extends over 13 amino acids. CDR3 in DNA: TGTGCCAGCAGCTTATCCAACGATCAGCCCCAGCATTTT. Residues: CASSLSNDQPQHF.

For the CDR3, the DNA is TGCAGTGCCAGCATCACAGGGTACTACGAGCAGTACTTC. Translation gives CSASITGYYEQYF. This chain connects TRBV20-1 to TRBJ2-5, with D tentatively TRBD1 (6 bases). The end of the DNA aligns better with TRBJ2-7, so the J call may be wrong. CDR1 and CDR2 from the germline V gene are DFQATT and SNEGSKA (reference sequence). CDR3 length equals 13 residues.

As concerns this clonotype: A much larger clone lies a single base off, so this may be a read error. This is likely a read error, given that the CDR3 carries no conserved phenylalanine or tryptophan at its end. The gene calls are TRBV9 and TRBJ2-7; possible D gene TRBD1, 5 bases. With 4 bases removed from V and 4 bases from J, the gap between germline ends came to 12 bases. This CDR3 is 13 amino acids long. Germline-derived CDR1 and CDR2 are SGDLS and YYNGEE. In nucleotides, the CDR3 is TGTGCCAGCAGCTTAACCCAGGGTTACGAGCAGTACTTA. This translates into CASSLTQGYEQYL.

The table lists this clonotype with a few counts. V is TRBV25-1 and J is TRBJ1-6; no clear D. The V and J ends lost 8 bases and 0 bases respectively, with 11 bases between them. This CDR3 region has 15 residues. Germline loops: CDR1 MGHDK, CDR2 SYGVNS. CDR3 region: CASLGESSYNSPLHF. CDR3 coding DNA: TGTGCCAGCTTGGGCGAGAGCTCCTATAATTCACCCCTCCACTTT.

This clonotype was counted a few times. This sequence joins TRBV6-1 and TRBJ2-1; 8 bases are a match to TRBD2. CDR3 size: 20 residues. Germline V gene data show CDR1 as MNHNS and CDR2 as SASEGT. The trim removed 0 bases at V and 2 bases at J, leaving 15 bases unmatched. CDR3 DNA: TGTGCCAGCAGTGAAGCGGCGGCGGGGGGACCCCCGGTGCCCTACAATGAGCAGTTCTTC. This encodes CASSEAAAGGPPVPYNEQFF.

The chain has TRBV5-5 and TRBJ2-5, with 7 nucleotides matching TRBD1. This CDR3 is 18 amino acids long. V dropped 0 bases and J dropped 2; count of bases not matched to a gene: 13. In germline, CDR1 is SGHKS, CDR2 YYEKEE (reference sequence). The CDR3 nucleotides read TGTGCCAGCAGCTTGGATAGAAGGGGGCCTGGGTTACAAGAGACCCAGTACTTC. It is translated as CASSLDRRGPGLQETQYF. Combining the CDR3 with reference TRBV5-5 and TRBJ2-5 gives the whole variable domain DAGVTQSPTHLIKTRGQQVTLRCSPISGHKSVSWYQQVLGQGPQFIFQYYEKEERGRGNFPDRFSARQFPNYSSELNVNALLLGDSALYLCASSLDRRGPGLQETQYFGPGTRLLVL.

This clonotype was seen only a few times. V is TRBV6-6 and J is TRBJ1-1; unclear D gene. CDR1 and CDR2 from the germline V gene are MNHNY and SVGAGI (reference sequence). The CDR3 length is 13 residues. Trimming cost V 6 bases and J 1 base, with 9 bases left between them. The CDR3 region is CASSQLTNTEAFF. The CDR3 DNA sequence: TGTGCCAGCAGCCAATTGACGAACACTGAAGCTTTCTTT.

The V call is TRBV7-8, the J call TRBJ1-2; TRBD1 matches 7 bases. There are 18 residues in the CDR3. Per the germline V gene, CDR1 is SGHVS and CDR2 is FQNEAQ. The junction had 18 bases not matched to a gene; V was cut back by 5 bases and J by 3 bases. CDR3 bases: TGTGCCAGCAGCCTATACCGTGTGGACAGGATCCATTACTATGGCTACACCTTC. It codes for CASSLYRVDRIHYYGYTF.

This clonotype appeared a few times. The chain is built from TRBV9 and TRBJ2-3, with TRBD2 as a possible D gene (6 bases). This CDR3 spans 16 amino acids. V was trimmed by 4 bases and J by 1 base, leaving 16 bases between them. Germline V lookup: CDR1 SGDLS, CDR2 YYNGEE. Here the CDR3 reads CASSNRRDSGTDTQYF. The CDR3 bases are TGTGCCAGCAGCAACCGCCGGGACTCGGGCACAGATACGCAGTATTTT.

Notes on this clonotype: Just one base apart from a much larger clone, this may be a read error. The rearrangement uses TRBV7-6 and TRBJ2-1; D unclear. Germline-derived CDR1 and CDR2 are SGHVS and FNYEAQ. The CDR3 covers 16 residues. The CDR3 sequence: CASSLALRAPDNKQFF. The CDR3 region has the DNA TGTGCCAGCAGCTTAGCGCTGCGCGCTCCCGACAATAAGCAGTTCTTC.

CDR3 loop: CASSLTTGRADTQYF. DNA of the CDR3: TGTGCCAGCAGTTTGACGACGGGCCGGGCTGATACGCAGTATTTT. The chain uses TRBV28 and TRBJ2-3; no clear D gene. Germline values: CDR1 MDHEN, CDR2 SYDVKM. With 3 bases removed from V and 6 bases from J, the gap between germline ends came to 16 bases. The CDR3 length is 15 residues.

As regards this clonotype: Being one base from a much bigger clone, this may be a read error. The chain combines TRBV25-1 with TRBJ2-7; D call uncertain. This CDR3 is built from 12 residues. Trimming removed 2 bases at V and 3 bases at J, with 5 bases between. CDR1 and CDR2 from the germline V gene are MGHDK and SYGVNS. The CDR3 is CASSEGCYEQYF. The CDR3 DNA sequence: TGTGCCAGCAGTGAAGGGTGCTACGAGCAGTACTTC.

This clonotype was recorded a few times. This chain uses TRBV20-1 with TRBJ1-2; D is perhaps TRBD1 (6 bases). V was trimmed by 5 bases and J by 0 bases, leaving 16 bases between them. Germline lookup yields CDR1 DFQATT and CDR2 SNEGSKA (reference sequence). This CDR3 is 15 amino acids long. CDR3 bases: TGCAGTGCTGTCCCGGGACATATAGCTAACTATGGCTACACCTTC. It yields the protein CSAVPGHIANYGYTF.

The gene calls are TRBV20-1 and TRBJ2-3; D is possibly TRBD1 or TRBD2 (5 bases each). V lost 5 bases to trimming and J lost 0 bases, with 9 bases between them. The CDR3 contains 13 residues. Germline V CDR1 and CDR2: DFQATT, SNEGSKA (reference sequence). As DNA, the CDR3 is TGCAGTGCTGTCGGGGCTAGCACAGATACGCAGTATTTT. Its protein is CSAVGASTDTQYF.

This clonotype was picked up a small number of times. The chain recombines TRBV27 with TRBJ2-1, with 8 bases identical to TRBD1. Trimming cost V 8 bases and J 3 bases; bases outside gene matches: 3. The CDR3 is made up of 13 amino acids. Germline assignment: CDR1 MNHEY and CDR2 SMNVEV (reference sequence). Here the CDR3 reads CASGQGLYNEQFF. The CDR3 DNA is TGTGCCAGCGGACAGGGCCTCTACAATGAGCAGTTCTTC.

The CDR3: CASSGSAGRNEQYF. CDR3 in DNA: TGTGCCAGCAGCGGGTCTGCCGGGAGGAACGAGCAGTACTTC. The chain employs TRBV3-1 and TRBJ2-7; 7 nucleotides align to TRBD2. Looked up from germline, CDR1 is LGHDT and CDR2 is YNNKEL (reference sequence). CDR3 size: 14 residues. V shed 5 bases, J shed 5 bases, and the junction held 9 bases outside the gene matches.